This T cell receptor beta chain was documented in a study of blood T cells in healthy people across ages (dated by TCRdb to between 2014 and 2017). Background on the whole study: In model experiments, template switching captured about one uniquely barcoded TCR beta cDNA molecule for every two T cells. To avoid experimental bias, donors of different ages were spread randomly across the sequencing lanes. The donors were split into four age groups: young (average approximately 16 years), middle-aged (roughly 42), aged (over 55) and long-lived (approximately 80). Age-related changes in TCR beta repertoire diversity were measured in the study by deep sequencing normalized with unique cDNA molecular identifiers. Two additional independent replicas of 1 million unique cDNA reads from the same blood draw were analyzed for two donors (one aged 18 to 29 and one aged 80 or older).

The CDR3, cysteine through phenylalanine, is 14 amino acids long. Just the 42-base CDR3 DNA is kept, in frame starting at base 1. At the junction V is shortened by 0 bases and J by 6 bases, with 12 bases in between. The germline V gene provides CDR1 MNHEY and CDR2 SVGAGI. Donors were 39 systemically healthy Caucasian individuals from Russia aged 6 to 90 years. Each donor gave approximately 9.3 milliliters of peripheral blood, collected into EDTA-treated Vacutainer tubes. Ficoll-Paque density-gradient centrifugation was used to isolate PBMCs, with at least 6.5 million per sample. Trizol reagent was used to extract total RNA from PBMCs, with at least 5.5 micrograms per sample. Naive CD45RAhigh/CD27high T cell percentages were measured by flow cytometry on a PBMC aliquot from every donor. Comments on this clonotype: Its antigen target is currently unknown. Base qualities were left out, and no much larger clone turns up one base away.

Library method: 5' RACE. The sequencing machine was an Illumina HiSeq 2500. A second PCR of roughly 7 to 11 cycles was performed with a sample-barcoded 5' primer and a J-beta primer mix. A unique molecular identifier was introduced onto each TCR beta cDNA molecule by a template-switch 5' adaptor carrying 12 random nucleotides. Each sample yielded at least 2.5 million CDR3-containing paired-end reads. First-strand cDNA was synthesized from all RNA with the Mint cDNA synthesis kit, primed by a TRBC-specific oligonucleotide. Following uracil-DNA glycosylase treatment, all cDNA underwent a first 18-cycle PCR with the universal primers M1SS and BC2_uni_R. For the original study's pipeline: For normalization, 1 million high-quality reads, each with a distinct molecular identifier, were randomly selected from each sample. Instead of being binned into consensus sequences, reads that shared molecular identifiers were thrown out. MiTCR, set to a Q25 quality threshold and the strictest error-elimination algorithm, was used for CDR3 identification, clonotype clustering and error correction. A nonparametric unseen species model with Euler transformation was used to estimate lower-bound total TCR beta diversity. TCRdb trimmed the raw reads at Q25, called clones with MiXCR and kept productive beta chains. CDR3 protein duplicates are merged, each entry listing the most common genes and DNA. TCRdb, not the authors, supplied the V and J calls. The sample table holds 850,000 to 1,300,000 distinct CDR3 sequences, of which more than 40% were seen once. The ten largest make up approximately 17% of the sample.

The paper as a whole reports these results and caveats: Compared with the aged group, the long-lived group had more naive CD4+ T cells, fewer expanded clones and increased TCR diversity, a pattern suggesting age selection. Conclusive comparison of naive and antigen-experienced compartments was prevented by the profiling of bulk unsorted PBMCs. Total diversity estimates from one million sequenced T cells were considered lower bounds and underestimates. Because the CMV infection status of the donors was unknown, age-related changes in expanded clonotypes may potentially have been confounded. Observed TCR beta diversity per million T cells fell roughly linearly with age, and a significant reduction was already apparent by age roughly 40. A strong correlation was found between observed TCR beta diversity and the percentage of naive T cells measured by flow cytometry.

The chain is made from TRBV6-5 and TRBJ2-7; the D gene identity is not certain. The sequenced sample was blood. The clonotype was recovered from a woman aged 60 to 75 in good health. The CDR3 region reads CASSYSLTRAEQYF. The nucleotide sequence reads TGTGCCAGCAGTTACTCGCTGACCCGGGCCGAGCAGTACTTC.